This T cell receptor beta chain was recovered during a study of blood T cell repertoires in COVID-19. As for the study in general: Sources were T cells, B-cell-depleted T cells, or PBMCs; the material itself was cDNA or gDNA.

Original analysis: Amplification from reference gene primers served as the basis for estimated nucleated cell counts. Some clones are missing from TCRdb's copy, which holds only in-frame ones; the method was immunoSEQ multiplex PCR. V and J calls and clone size are those listed in that table; D and trimming were worked out from the DNA. The sample consists of over 300,000 clones, around 90% of them appearing once. Germline trimming cut 6 bases from V and 6 bases from J; bases unmatched to any gene: 7. The germline CDR1 and CDR2 sequences are MGHDK and SYGVNS. This CDR3 is 15 amino acids long. The chain carries TRBV25-1 and TRBJ1-4; 10 positions agree with TRBD1. This sequence was found in a young man who had recovered from COVID-19. Sequenced input: peripheral blood. CDR3 bases: TGTGCCAGCAGGGAGGACAGGGGGTCATATGAAAAACTGTTTTTT. Its protein product is CASREDRGSYEKLFF. Based on the CDR3 plus reference TRBV25-1 and TRBJ1-4, the full variable domain is EADIYQTPRYLVIGTGKKITLECSQTMGHDKMYWYQQDPGMELHLIHYSYGVNSTEKGDLSSESTVSRIRTEHFPLTLESARPSHTSQYLCASREDRGSYEKLFFGSGTQLSVL.